The 18 T cell receptor beta chains below were found in one sample sequenced in a study of beta chain features in type 1 diabetes. Study-wide findings and caveats: Researchers report that Type 1 diabetes patients had moderately but significantly shorter TCRB CDR3s across all four CD4+ subsets.

These receptors' targets are unknown. Sequencing targeted expressed TCRB transcripts, as all isolated RNA had been reverse transcribed. Profiling relied on immunoSEQ multiplex PCR, and the TCRdb table lists in-frame clones only, not all of them. This table has almost 350,000 clones, approximately 9.9% appearing once. The sample taken for sequencing was central memory CD4+ T cells from blood. Receptors were obtained from a man aged 25 to 40 with type 1 diabetes.

The chain couples TRBV5-6 to TRBJ1-6; a weak D match, TRBD1 (5 bases). Trimming shortened V by 2 bases and J by 7 bases, and 13 bases separated the two germline ends. Germline V gene sequence: CDR1 SGHDT, CDR2 YYEEEE. This CDR3 region has 15 residues. The CDR3 here is CASSLLGEENSPLHF. In DNA, the CDR3 is TGTGCCAGCAGCTTACTAGGGGAGGAGAATTCACCCCTCCACTTT.

V gene TRBV13 combines with J gene TRBJ2-3; the match to TRBD2 covers 9 bases. The CDR3 has 16 residues. Germline CDR1 PRHDT, CDR2 FYEKMQ (reference sequence). Trimming at V came to 2 bases and at J to 5 bases, leaving 8 bases not matched to a gene. The CDR3 DNA sequence: TGTGCCAGCAGCTTATACCAGCGGGGGGCGGAAGATACGCAGTATTTT. This translates into CASSLYQRGAEDTQYF.

This chain joins TRBV20-1 and TRBJ2-1, with D uncertain. The CDR3 is made up of 11 amino acids. Germline loops: CDR1 DFQATT, CDR2 SNEGSKA (reference sequence). With 3 bases removed from V and 15 bases from J, the gap between germline ends came to 15 bases. CDR3 coding DNA: TGCAGTGCTAGCCCCGGCCCGGTTGCGTTCTTC. Translated: CSASPGPVAFF.

J is TRBJ2-1 and V is TRBV6-4; 7 nucleotides align to TRBD1. The CDR3 is 13 amino acids. The J segment lost 4 bases and the V segment lost 5 bases, leaving 2 bases of the junction unmatched. CDR1 is MRHNA, CDR2 SNTAGT, per germline. CDR3 DNA sequence: TGTGCCAGCAGTACAGGGGCATACAATGAGCAGTTCTTC. Translated: CASSTGAYNEQFF.

CDR3: CASSLMGGTGELFF. The DNA for the CDR3 is TGTGCCAGCAGCTTAATGGGGGGGACCGGGGAGCTGTTTTTT. The chain joins TRBV7-6 to TRBJ2-2; TRBD2 matches 7 bases. The V segment lost 2 bases and the J segment 5 bases; nucleotides outside the gene matches: 2. CDR3 size: 14 residues. Germline V lookup: CDR1 SGHVS, CDR2 FNYEAQ.

The chain employs TRBV21-1 and TRBJ1-1; the table's D call, TRBD1, was not checked against the DNA. TRBV21-1 is marked as a pseudogene. CDR3 length: 19 amino acids. CDR3 DNA: TGTGCCAGCAGCAAAAGAGTTCGACGGGACAGGAAATCGAACACTGAAGCTTTCTTT. Residues: CASSKRVRRDRKSNTEAFF.

This chain connects TRBV10-2 to TRBJ2-4, with 9 bases fitting TRBD1. The CDR3 contains 14 residues. V lost 5 bases, J lost 1 base, and 0 bases stayed unmatched. Per the germline V gene, CDR1 is WSHSY and CDR2 is SAAADI. CDR3 in amino acids: CASSTGGAKNIQYF. The CDR3 region has the DNA TGCGCCAGCAGTACAGGGGGCGCCAAAAACATTCAGTACTTC.

The CDR3 protein is CASSPGQGPTLNGYTF. In DNA form, the CDR3 reads TGCGCCAGCAGCCCCGGACAGGGTCCCACCCTAAATGGCTACACCTTC. The chain uses TRBV4-1 and TRBJ1-2; 8 nucleotides match TRBD1. The germline V gene encodes CDR1 MGHRA and CDR2 YSYEKL. The junction had 13 bases not matched to a gene; V was cut back by 4 bases and J by 6 bases. The CDR3 covers 16 residues.

Many counts were recorded for this clone. The rearrangement links TRBV21-1 to TRBJ1-6; the table's D call, TRBD1, was not checked against the DNA. TRBV21-1 is designated a pseudogene. The CDR3 contains 17 residues. CDR3 region: CASSLARASSYNSPLHF. In DNA form, the CDR3 reads TGTGCCAGCAGCCTCGCCAGGGCGTCCTCCTATAATTCACCCCTCCACTTT.

This clone was counted only a few times. The same CDR3 is also encoded by other DNA sequences in this sample. J is TRBJ1-4 and V is TRBV5-4, with D uncertain. This CDR3 comprises 14 residues. Germline V gene lookup returns CDR1 SGHNT and CDR2 YYREEE (reference sequence). V lost 0 bases and J 5 bases, leaving 8 bases between the germline ends. This chain's CDR3 is CASSLGTANEKLFF. In nucleotides, the CDR3 is TGTGCCAGCAGCTTGGGGACGGCGAATGAAAAACTGTTTTTT.

V usage is TRBV6-5 and J usage is TRBJ1-6, with D tentatively TRBD1 (5 bases). Germline V gives CDR1 MNHEY, CDR2 SVGAGI. This CDR3 region has 15 residues. V gave up 2 bases and J gave up 7 bases, with 12 bases separating them. The CDR3 loop reads CASSYGGTKNSPLHF. The CDR3 DNA sequence: TGTGCCAGCAGTTACGGGGGGACCAAAAATTCACCCCTCCACTTT.

This clone was seen only a few times. The chain couples TRBV7-8 to TRBJ2-2; D gene unclear. V was clipped by 5 bases and J by 2 bases, with 6 bases between them. Germline CDR1 reads SGHVS; CDR2 reads FQNEAQ. This CDR3 is built from 13 residues. This chain's CDR3 is CASSPLNTGELFF. The CDR3 coding sequence is TGTGCCAGCAGCCCTTTAAACACCGGGGAGCTGTTTTTT.

This chain links TRBV5-1 with TRBJ1-1; weak D call: TRBD1 (5 bases). Trimming left V 4 bases short and J 3 bases short, with 7 bases between. The CDR3 consists of 12 residues. Germline V lookup: CDR1 SGHRS, CDR2 YFSETQ. The CDR3 DNA sequence: TGCGCCAGCAGCGGGGCAGACACTGAAGCTTTCTTT. Translating gives CASSGADTEAFF.

This clone turned up a few times. Different DNA sequences within this sample yield the same CDR3. V and J are TRBV7-9 and TRBJ1-1, with D unresolved. The CDR3 length is 11 residues. The germline V gene has CDR1 SEHNR and CDR2 FQNEAQ (reference sequence). The V end lost 3 bases, the J end lost 5 bases, and 4 bases lay between the germline ends. The CDR3 here is CASSLGTEAFF. CDR3 bases: TGTGCCAGCAGCTTGGGTACTGAAGCTTTCTTT.

This clone was counted between two and nine times. The same CDR3 is also encoded by other DNA sequences in this sample. The rearrangement uses TRBV18 and TRBJ2-3, with TRBD2 identical over 11 bases. Germline CDR1 reads KGHSH; CDR2 reads LQKENI. Germline trimming cut 3 bases from V and 2 bases from J; bases unmatched to any gene: 4. This CDR3 has 16 amino acids. CDR3 nucleotides: TGTGCCAGCTCACCTAGACTAGCGGGGTCCACAGATACGCAGTATTTT. Protein: CASSPRLAGSTDTQYF.

This clone occurred a few times. V usage is TRBV11-2 and J usage is TRBJ1-4; D unresolved. Per germline, CDR1 SGHAT and CDR2 FQNNGV. The CDR3 spans 16 residues. V lost 0 bases to trimming and J lost 0 bases, with 8 bases between them. The CDR3 DNA follows: TGTGCCAGCAGCTTAGATTTTGTTGCAACTAATGAAAAACTGTTTTTT. Protein product: CASSLDFVATNEKLFF.

This clone showed up many times. The chain recombines TRBV7-9 with TRBJ2-3; TRBD2 agrees at 8 bases. The CDR3 extends over 16 amino acids. V gave up 5 bases and J gave up 2 bases; unmatched junction bases: 9. Germline V lookup: CDR1 SEHNR, CDR2 FQNEAQ (reference sequence). The CDR3 region has the DNA TGTGCCAGCAGCCGCGTAGCGGGGCAATTCACAGATACGCAGTATTTT. Amino acids: CASSRVAGQFTDTQYF.

Regarding this clone: Other DNA sequences in this specimen translate into the identical CDR3. V and J are TRBV7-2 and TRBJ2-7; 8 nucleotides line up with TRBD2. The CDR3 totals 13 residues. CDR1 and CDR2 from the germline V gene are SGHTA and FQGNSA. The V and J ends lost 5 bases and 1 base, in that order; junction bases with no gene match: 1. CDR3 protein: CASSPGGSYEQYF. The CDR3 DNA reads as TGTGCCAGCAGCCCGGGGGGGTCCTACGAGCAGTACTTC.